Shown below are 25 T cell receptor beta chains from a single sample sequenced in a study of CD8 T cells in ankylosing spondylitis. Each CDR3 protein gets one entry after TCRdb re-called the 5' RACE reads with MiXCR. The data hold 150,000 or so distinct CDR3 sequences, with 30% to 35% observed a single time. The sequencing input was synovial fluid, either unsorted or a sorted T cell fraction (not recorded which). These receptors originate from a male donor with ankylosing spondylitis.

V and J are TRBV4-2 and TRBJ1-1, with TRBD1 matching 10 bases. CDR3 length: 15 amino acids. Trimming cost V 4 bases and J 3 bases; bases outside gene matches: 5. The germline V gene has CDR1 LGHNA and CDR2 YNFKEQ. The CDR3 sequence is CASSRGQGEDTEAFF. Written as DNA, the CDR3 is TGTGCCAGCAGCCGCGGACAGGGGGAGGACACTGAAGCTTTCTTT.

J is TRBJ1-5 and V is TRBV6-1; D gene unclear. With 4 bases removed from V and 2 bases from J, the gap between germline ends came to 9 bases. This CDR3 region has 14 residues. CDR1 and CDR2 (germline): MNHNS, SASEGT. The CDR3 nucleotides are TGTGCCAGCAGTGGTCACACCGGCAATCAGCCCCAGCATTTT. It codes for CASSGHTGNQPQHF.

This sequence joins TRBV6-6 and TRBJ1-1, with D tentatively TRBD1 (5 bases). Trimming took 6 bases from V and 4 from J, leaving 9 bases between them. This CDR3 comprises 12 residues. Germline V gene data show CDR1 as MNHNY and CDR2 as SVGAGI (reference sequence). CDR3 loop: CASRQEGTEAFF. In nucleotides, the CDR3 is TGTGCCAGCAGACAGGAGGGCACTGAAGCTTTCTTT.

This rearrangement joins TRBV9 to TRBJ2-5; D is perhaps TRBD1 or TRBD2 (5 bases each). The CDR3 consists of 15 residues. Trimming took 0 bases from V and 4 from J, leaving 13 bases between them. In germline, CDR1 is SGDLS, CDR2 YYNGEE. CDR3 nucleotides: TGTGCCAGCAGCGTAGTCTCGGGGCCGGGAGAGACCCAGTACTTC. Translation gives CASSVVSGPGETQYF.

This clonotype was found a few times. The V and J genes are TRBV12-3 or TRBV12-4 and TRBJ1-5, with a tentative D call TRBD1 (6 bases). V was trimmed by 0 bases and J by 1 base, leaving 13 bases between them. CDR3 size: 17 residues. DNA of the CDR3: TGTGCCAGCAGTTTAGCGCTTCGGGACACGAGCAATCAGCCCCAGCATTTT. This codes for CASSLALRDTSNQPQHF.

This clonotype has only a few counts. The rearrangement uses TRBV3-1 and TRBJ2-7; TRBD2 matches at 8 bases. V dropped 3 bases and J dropped 2; count of bases not matched to a gene: 12. There are 17 residues in the CDR3. Germline CDR1 is LGHDT and CDR2 is YNNKEL (reference sequence). CDR3 region: CASSHPPHAGGAYEQYF. DNA of the CDR3: TGTGCCAGCAGCCACCCACCCCACGCGGGAGGAGCCTACGAGCAGTACTTC.

This clonotype appeared a few times. The chain carries TRBV3-1 and TRBJ2-1, with 10 bases that match TRBD2. The germline CDR1 and CDR2 sequences are LGHDT and YNNKEL (reference sequence). V was clipped by 2 bases and J by 6 bases; unmatched bases: 10. The CDR3 length is 17 residues. The CDR3 region is CASSQRDIAGGPNEQFF. The CDR3 region has the DNA TGTGCCAGCAGCCAAAGGGACATAGCGGGAGGCCCCAATGAGCAGTTCTTC.

By share, this clonotype ranks as medium-sized. CDR3 residues: CAATGYTGELFF. For the CDR3, the DNA is TGTGCCGCTACAGGGTACACCGGGGAGCTGTTTTTT. The rearrangement uses TRBV30 and TRBJ2-2, with D maybe TRBD1 (6 bases). The CDR3 is 12 residues long. Looked up from germline, CDR1 is GTSNPN and CDR2 is SVGIG (reference sequence). V was pared by 8 bases and J by 3 bases, with 10 bases between. Combining the CDR3 with reference TRBV30 and TRBJ2-2 gives the whole variable domain SQTIHQWPATLVQPVGSPLSLECTVEGTSNPNLYWYRQAAGRGLQLLFYSVGIGQISSEVPQNLSASRPQDRQFILSSKKLLLSDSGFYLCAATGYTGELFFGEGSRLTVL.

This clonotype occurred many times. V is TRBV6-1 and J is TRBJ1-2, with 8 bases identical to TRBD1. CDR1 MNHNS and CDR2 SASEGT come from the germline V gene. The CDR3 is 13 amino acids. J lost 4 bases, V lost 10 bases, and 8 bases had no gene match. The CDR3 protein is CATETGDIYGYTF. CDR3 in DNA: TGTGCCACCGAGACAGGGGACATCTATGGCTACACCTTC.

This clonotype was counted between two and nine times. This chain connects TRBV15 to TRBJ2-7; D gene ambiguous. CDR1 and CDR2 from the germline V gene are LNHNV and YYDKDF (reference sequence). V was cut by 0 bases and J by 8 bases, with 8 bases left in between. The CDR3 is 12 residues long. The CDR3 region has the DNA TGTGCCACCAGCAGAGATAGGCGCCAGCAGTACTTC. Translation: CATSRDRRQQYF.

The chain combines TRBV12-3 or TRBV12-4 with TRBJ2-7; D not certain. Trimming removed 6 bases from V and 2 bases from J, with 20 bases in between. The CDR3 is made up of 16 amino acids. CDR3 amino acids: CASSTRSGVNPYEQYF. Written as DNA, the CDR3 is TGTGCCAGCAGCACCCGCTCTGGGGTGAACCCCTACGAGCAGTACTTC.

V and J are TRBV7-6 and TRBJ1-2, with D possibly TRBD1 on 5 matching bases. Trimming removed 5 bases from V and 2 bases from J, with 15 bases in between. Germline lookup yields CDR1 SGHVS and CDR2 FNYEAQ. The CDR3 has 15 residues. This CDR3 is CASSPGPGVNYGYTF. Written as DNA, the CDR3 is TGTGCCAGCAGCCCCGGTCCGGGGGTCAACTATGGCTACACCTTC.

In its sample, this clonotype was seen many times. The chain joins TRBV5-1 to TRBJ1-5; D ambiguous. The germline V gene encodes CDR1 SGHRS and CDR2 YFSETQ. Between the trimmed V and J ends, which lost 4 bases and 4 bases, there was a span of 15 bases. The CDR3 is 15 amino acids. The CDR3 DNA sequence: TGCGCCAGCAGCCCCTCGGCGGGGTTTAATCAGCCCCAGCATTTT. It codes for CASSPSAGFNQPQHF.

This clonotype has a single count. The chain carries TRBV4-1 and TRBJ2-7, with 7 bases that match TRBD2. The germline V gene has CDR1 MGHRA and CDR2 YSYEKL. V was pared by 0 bases and J by 2 bases, with 7 bases of the junction left unmatched. CDR3 length: 16 residues. CDR3 sequence: CASSQDGWEGPYEQYF. The CDR3 DNA reads TGCGCCAGCAGCCAAGATGGGTGGGAGGGGCCCTACGAGCAGTACTTC.

This clonotype came up many times. The chain couples TRBV9 to TRBJ1-1; D is unresolved. The CDR3 is 16 residues long. Looked up from germline, CDR1 is SGDLS and CDR2 is YYNGEE. V was trimmed by 4 bases and J by 0 bases, leaving 16 bases between them. The CDR3 is CASSPTPSPMNTEAFF. CDR3 nucleotide sequence: TGTGCCAGCAGCCCGACACCAAGTCCCATGAACACTGAAGCTTTCTTT.

V is TRBV15 and J is TRBJ1-6; no clear D gene. Deletions cut 4 bases from V and 12 bases from J, with 10 bases between. From germline, CDR1 is LNHNV and CDR2 YYDKDF (reference sequence). This CDR3 is built from 12 residues. CDR3 nucleotide sequence: TGTGCCACCAGCACCCTCCCGGAACCCCTCCACTTT. It is translated as CATSTLPEPLHF. Full variable domain (rest looked up from reference TRBV15 and TRBJ1-6): DAMVIQNPRYQVTQFGKPVTLSCSQTLNHNVMYWYQQKSSQAPKLLFHYYDKDFNNEADTPDNFQSRRPNTSFCFLDIRSPGLGDTAMYLCATSTLPEPLHFGNGTRLTVT.

CDR3 DNA: TGTGCCAGCAGTCGGGACAGCATACTCACAGATACGCAGTATTTT. It yields the protein CASSRDSILTDTQYF. The gene calls are TRBV6-1 and TRBJ2-3; 7 nucleotides align to TRBD1. The CDR3 is made up of 15 amino acids. V trimming: 5 bases; J trimming: 2 bases; junction bases outside the gene matches: 7. The V gene's germline CDR1 is MNHNS and CDR2 SASEGT.

This chain joins TRBV5-6 and TRBJ2-7; D perhaps matches TRBD1 (5 bases). The germline CDR1 and CDR2 sequences are SGHDT and YYEEEE. This CDR3 has 15 residues. Trimming took 1 base from V and 2 from J, leaving 13 bases between them. CDR3 protein: CASSLRGSGTYEQYF. The DNA for the CDR3 is TGTGCCAGCAGCTTGAGGGGATCCGGCACCTACGAGCAGTACTTC. The full variable domain, its missing parts supplied by reference TRBV5-6 and TRBJ2-7, is DAGVTQSPTHLIKTRGQQVTLRCSPKSGHDTVSWYQQALGQGPQFIFQYYEEEERQRGNFPDRFSGHQFPNYSSELNVNALLLGDSALYLCASSLRGSGTYEQYFGPGTRLTVT.

The chain couples TRBV7-2 to TRBJ2-1; D is ambiguous. Between the trimmed V and J ends, which lost 1 base and 7 bases, there was a span of 8 bases. The germline gives CDR1 SGHTA, CDR2 FQGNSA. The CDR3 has 13 amino acids. In nucleotides, the CDR3 is TGTGCCAGCAGCTTAGGCGGTTTGAATGAGCAGTTCTTC. Translating it yields CASSLGGLNEQFF.

This clonotype occurred many times. The chain links TRBV12-3 or TRBV12-4 to TRBJ1-3, with D uncertain. The CDR3 is 14 amino acids. V was clipped by 8 bases and J by 0 bases, with 11 bases between them. CDR3 sequence: CASGDWSSGNTIYF. As DNA, the CDR3 is TGTGCCAGCGGAGACTGGAGCTCTGGAAACACCATATATTTT.

This clonotype was picked up a small number of times. V gene TRBV20-1 combines with J gene TRBJ2-5; no clear D. CDR1 is DFQATT, CDR2 SNEGSKA, per germline (reference sequence). Trimming shortened V by 0 bases and J by 3 bases, and 11 bases separated the two germline ends. The CDR3 is 14 residues long. The CDR3 nucleotides are TGCAGTGCTAGAGATCGGATGGGCAAAGAGACCCAGTACTTC. This translates into CSARDRMGKETQYF.

This clonotype has more than one count but fewer than ten. The rearrangement links TRBV13 to TRBJ2-5, with 15 bases identical to TRBD2. Germline V lookup: CDR1 PRHDT, CDR2 FYEKMQ (reference sequence). The V segment lost 5 bases and the J segment 1 base; nucleotides outside the gene matches: 20. The CDR3 spans 22 residues. The CDR3, as DNA: TGTGCCAGCAGCCAAACATTAGGAACCGGGACTAGCGGGGGGACCACCCAAGAGACCCAGTACTTC. Translated, it gives CASSQTLGTGTSGGTTQETQYF. Full variable domain (outside the CDR3, taken from reference TRBV13 and TRBJ2-5): AAGVIQSPRHLIKEKRETATLKCYPIPRHDTVYWYQQGPGQDPQFLISFYEKMQSDKGSIPDRFSAQQFSDYHSELNMSSLELGDSALYFCASSQTLGTGTSGGTTQETQYFGPGTRLLVL.

This clonotype was recorded a few times. The chain recombines TRBV5-1 with TRBJ1-2; maybe TRBD1 (6 bases). Looked up from germline, CDR1 is SGHRS and CDR2 is YFSETQ. V lost 4 bases and J 7 bases, leaving 17 bases between the germline ends. There are 14 residues in the CDR3. CDR3 DNA: TGCGCCAGCAGCCGCTTGTCAGGGGCTGGTGGCTACACCTTC. This gives the protein CASSRLSGAGGYTF.

CDR3 sequence reads: CASSPGPTSQETQYF. In DNA form, the CDR3 reads TGTGCCAGCAGCCCGGGACCTACGAGCCAAGAGACCCAGTACTTC. The chain is built from TRBV9 and TRBJ2-5; either TRBD1 or TRBD2 may fit D (5 bases each). The germline V gene encodes CDR1 SGDLS and CDR2 YYNGEE. Trimming cost V 4 bases and J 1 base, with 14 bases left between them. The CDR3 is 15 residues long.

The V call is TRBV6-5, the J call TRBJ1-3; no definite D call. The germline CDR1 and CDR2 sequences are MNHEY and SVGAGI. The CDR3 sequence is 15 residues long. Trimming cost V 0 bases and J 13 bases, with 19 bases left between them. In DNA, the CDR3 is TGTGCCAGCAGTTACTCAAGAACTGCCGGAAGAGAGATATATTTT. Translating it yields CASSYSRTAGREIYF.